Here is one T cell receptor (beta chain) with its context. The read ends 3 residues shy of where the CDR3 ends; the end is completed using the germline J gene. CDR1 SGHVS and CDR2 FNYEAQ come from the germline V gene. The CDR3 sequence is 15 residues long. Trimming shortened V by 4 bases and J by 0 bases, and 13 bases separated the two germline ends. The sample originates from a study of T cells in women clearing cervical HPV infection. Genomic DNA, averaging about 1,300 ng per sample, yielded TCR beta CDR3 via immunoSEQ. Method: immunoSEQ multiplex PCR; TCRdb's copy keeps in-frame clones and lacks some. The sample features about 16,000 clones, with roughly a tenth in its top ten. Dot-blot hybridization genotyped cervical HPV amplified with MY09/MY11 PCR.

Sequencing was performed on blood buffy coat. The gene calls are TRBV7-6 and TRBJ2-7; TRBD2 is a possible D gene (6 bases). This clonotype originated in a woman aged 18 to 75 with a cervical HPV16 infection that either progressed to CIN3+ or cleared (not recorded which). The covered CDR3 bases are TGTGCCAGCAGCTATCTGGCGGGGAGCTCCTACGAG. Amino acid sequence: CASSYLAGSSYE. The entire CDR3 protein reads CASSYLAGSSYEQYF.